A single sample is the source of the 6 T cell receptor beta chains below, sequenced in a study of post-analysis software for immune sequencing data. Findings and caveats of the study: With TRBV5-6, TRBV5-1 and TRBV20-1 included, a handful of TRBV segments were more frequent in patients than in controls.

Every TCR beta cDNA library bore unique molecular identifiers. MiXCR, applied by TCRdb to the PCR reads, yields one record per CDR3 protein. The sample has hundreds of thousands of distinct CDR3 sequences, roughly 46% seen once. These receptors are not linked to any known antigen. Sequencing input: blood. The receptors stem from a girl aged 5-17 years with multiple sclerosis.

The chain joins TRBV9 to TRBJ2-3; perhaps TRBD2 as D (5 bases). CDR3 size: 17 residues. With 2 bases removed from V and 0 bases from J, the gap between germline ends came to 16 bases. CDR1 and CDR2 from the germline V gene are SGDLS and YYNGEE. The CDR3 sequence: CASSVGSVKLSTDTQYF. The CDR3 region has the DNA TGTGCCAGCAGCGTGGGGAGCGTTAAGCTTAGCACAGATACGCAGTATTTT.

The chain has TRBV7-9 and TRBJ2-7; D may correspond to TRBD1 or TRBD2 (6 bases each). CDR1 SEHNR and CDR2 FQNEAQ come from the germline V gene (reference sequence). Trimming took 5 bases from V and 2 from J, leaving 13 bases between them. The CDR3 runs 14 residues. DNA for the CDR3: TGTGCCAGCAGCCCCGTTGGGGGGCCCTACGAGCAGTACTTC. Protein: CASSPVGGPYEQYF.

V usage is TRBV5-1 and J usage is TRBJ2-7, with D possibly TRBD1 on 7 matching bases. Germline V gives CDR1 SGHRS, CDR2 YFSETQ. Between the trimmed V and J ends, which lost 4 bases and 3 bases, there was a span of 14 bases. The CDR3 is 14 amino acids. The CDR3 nucleotides are TGCGCCAGCAGCCCGGCGGGACAGCACTACGAGCAGTACTTC. Translation: CASSPAGQHYEQYF.

This clonotype was seen only a few times. V and J are TRBV5-1 and TRBJ1-4; D call uncertain. The CDR3 has 16 amino acids. CDR1 is SGHRS and CDR2 is YFSETQ in the germline V gene. Trimming took 0 bases from V and 2 from J, leaving 11 bases between them. CDR3 nucleotide sequence: TGCGCCAGCAGCTTGGTCAGTACTTCGACTAATGAAAAACTGTTTTTT. This translates into CASSLVSTSTNEKLFF.

This clonotype was observed a handful of times. The CDR3 loop reads CASSPGGGSRSYEQYF. CDR3 sequence (DNA): TGTGCCAGCAGCCCTGGCGGGGGTAGCAGATCCTACGAGCAGTACTTC. This chain connects TRBV7-2 to TRBJ2-7; 7 bases agree with TRBD2. Germline V gene lookup returns CDR1 SGHTA and CDR2 FQGNSA. The CDR3 sequence is 16 residues long. V lost 5 bases and J lost 1; bases outside the gene matches: 11.

This clonotype has a handful of counts. The chain employs TRBV7-2 and TRBJ2-7, with TRBD1 matching 9 bases. The CDR3 has 15 amino acids. Trimming at V came to 6 bases and at J to 0 bases, leaving 6 bases not matched to a gene. Germline values: CDR1 SGHTA, CDR2 FQGNSA. The CDR3 bases are TGTGCCAGCAGACGGGACAGGGCGAGCTCCTACGAGCAGTACTTC. Protein: CASRRDRASSYEQYF.